Sequencing of this TCR beta chain was carried out in a study of blood T cells in healthy people across ages. Whole-study findings and limits: Across samples, TCR beta diversity tracked strongly with naive T cell percentage.

V shed 3 bases and J 3 bases; nucleotides not matched to a gene: 10. Germline assignment: CDR1 LGHDT and CDR2 YNNKEL (reference sequence). The CDR3 contains 16 residues. Alongside a J-beta primer mix, a sample-barcoded 5' primer served in a second PCR lasting roughly 6 to 11 cycles. One entry per CDR3 protein, called by TCRdb with MiXCR from the 5' RACE reads. The table lists about 540,000 distinct CDR3 sequences, less than 25% of them singletons. Donors ranged from roughly 6 to 90 years old and were healthy Caucasians in Russia. Only a few counts were recorded for this clonotype. What it recognizes is unknown. These same data were also listed under a study on T cells of mothers and their children.

The clonotype was recovered from a boy between 10 and 17 years old in good health. The specimen sequenced was blood. The chain joins TRBV3-1 to TRBJ2-5, with TRBD1 identical over 7 bases. In nucleotides, the CDR3 is TGTGCCAGCAGCCATCGCATCCGGGACAGCGAAGAGACCCAGTACTTC. This encodes CASSHRIRDSEETQYF.